This T cell receptor beta chain was observed in a study of blood T cell repertoires in COVID-19. Study information: The origin of the acute and convalescent COVID-19 samples was the United States, Italy and Spain.

The CDR3 sequence is 15 residues long. Germline V CDR1 and CDR2: SNHLY, FYNNEI. V was pared by 8 bases and J by 5 bases, with 9 bases of the junction left unmatched. Regarding this clone: Other DNA sequences in the same sample also yield this CDR3.

Method: immunoSEQ multiplex PCR; TCRdb's copy keeps in-frame clones and lacks some. The sample consists of 150,000 to 200,000 clones, approximately 86% of them appearing once. The chain couples TRBV2 to TRBJ2-5; 12 bases match TRBD1. Source material: peripheral blood. This TCR was sampled from a man in his sixties or seventies with active or convalescent COVID-19. The DNA of the CDR3 is TGTGCCAGCCCCAGGGACAGGGGGCGCCGGGAGACCCAGTACTTC. Translating gives CASPRDRGRRETQYF. The whole variable domain, filled in from reference TRBV2 and TRBJ2-5, reads EPEVTQTPSHQVTQMGQEVILRCVPISNHLYFYWYRQILGQKVEFLVSFYNNEISEKSEIFDDQFSVERPDGSNFTLKIRSTKLEDSAMYFCASPRDRGRRETQYFGPGTRLLVL.